This TCR beta chain was sequenced for a study of blood T cell repertoires in COVID-19. CDR1 and CDR2 from the germline V gene are LGHNA and YNFKEQ. This CDR3 comprises 15 residues. V was shortened by 3 bases and J by 4 bases, with 13 bases between the two germline ends. Produced via immunoSEQ multiplex PCR; TCRdb's table is partial and in-frame only. The table lists 300,000 or so clones, more than 70% of them singletons. The sequencing input was peripheral blood. The chain is built from TRBV4-2 and TRBJ1-5; D might be TRBD1 (6 bases). The receptor was isolated from a woman in her fifties or sixties who had recovered from COVID-19. CDR3 region: CASSHSTGLNQPQHF. The DNA for the CDR3 is TGTGCCAGCAGCCACAGCACAGGGTTAAATCAGCCCCAGCATTTT.